Below are 7 T cell receptor beta chains sequenced from a single sample in a study of beta chain features in type 1 diabetes. No antigen has been assigned to these receptors. Overall study findings and caveats: Shortening that was moderate but significant affected the TCRB CDR3s of Type 1 diabetes patients in all four CD4+ subsets.

cDNA synthesis used the whole RNA isolate, giving expressed TCRB sequences. The data were produced by immunoSEQ multiplex PCR, yet TCRdb's version contains in-frame clones alone and is incomplete. The repertoire includes around 140,000 clones, approximately 9% of them detected once, and around 0.7% sits in the top ten. Sequenced: central memory CD4+ T cells from blood. Receptors originate from a young man with type 1 diabetes.

This clone showed up many times. The chain links TRBV4-1 to TRBJ2-3; TRBD1 might be the D (5 bases). V lost 4 bases, J lost 6 bases, and 11 bases lay in between. The CDR3 loop spans 13 amino acids. Looked up from germline, CDR1 is MGHRA and CDR2 is YSYEKL. CDR3 region: CASSLKGSDTQYF. The CDR3 DNA follows: TGCGCCAGCAGCCTAAAGGGGTCCGATACGCAGTATTTT.

This clone has just a few counts. The junction and the germline gene differ at one end; a read error may be behind it. The chain employs TRBV19 and TRBJ2-1; TRBD2 is a possible D gene (6 bases). This CDR3 has 10 amino acids. The germline gives CDR1 LNHDA, CDR2 SQIVND (reference sequence). CDR3 in amino acids: CASEENEQFF. CDR3 DNA: TGCGCTAGCGAGGAAAATGAGCAGTTCTTC. The complete variable domain, with remaining parts taken from reference TRBV19 and TRBJ2-1, reads DGGITQSPKYLFRKEGQNVTLSCEQNLNHDAMYWYRQDPGQGLRLIYYSQIVNDFQKGDIAEGYSVSREKKESFPLTVTSAQKNPTAFYLCASEENEQFFGPGTRLTVL.

This clone was detected a few times. The V call is TRBV4-1, the J call TRBJ1-5; 8 bases fit TRBD1. With 4 bases clipped from V and 6 bases from J, the junction kept 5 bases outside the gene matches. Per the germline V gene, CDR1 is MGHRA and CDR2 is YSYEKL. The CDR3 is made up of 14 amino acids. CDR3 nucleotides: TGCGCCAGCAGCCCCGACAGGGGCCCTCAGCCCCAGCATTTT. It translates to CASSPDRGPQPQHF.

The V call is TRBV7-2, the J call TRBJ2-7; D gene uncertain. V dropped 3 bases and J dropped 3 bases, with 9 bases sitting between them. The CDR3 spans 13 residues. In germline, CDR1 is SGHTA, CDR2 FQGNSA. CDR3 sequence: CASSFVSGYEQYF. CDR3 nucleotides: TGTGCCAGCAGCTTCGTTTCGGGCTACGAGCAGTACTTC.

The chain recombines TRBV28 with TRBJ1-1, with a tentative D call TRBD1 (6 bases). CDR3 length equals 13 residues. Germline V lookup: CDR1 MDHEN, CDR2 SYDVKM. V was trimmed by 3 bases and J by 11 bases, leaving 16 bases between them. Written as DNA, the CDR3 is TGTGCCAGCAGTTTGGGGGGGCTCGGCGGCGCTTTCTTT. It translates to CASSLGGLGGAFF.

This clone was counted a few times. The chain joins TRBV2 to TRBJ1-1; 7 bases agree with TRBD1. Germline V gene sequence: CDR1 SNHLY, CDR2 FYNNEI. The V segment lost 7 bases and the J segment 3 bases; nucleotides outside the gene matches: 5. The CDR3 has 13 amino acids. The CDR3 sequence: CASTWGTDTEAFF. The DNA of the CDR3 is TGTGCCAGCACCTGGGGGACAGACACTGAAGCTTTCTTT.

This rearrangement joins TRBV11-2 to TRBJ2-5; D possibly corresponds to TRBD2 (6 bases). Trimming shortened V by 4 bases and J by 7 bases, and 22 bases separated the two germline ends. Germline V lookup: CDR1 SGHAT, CDR2 FQNNGV. The CDR3 has 16 amino acids. CDR3 coding DNA: TGTGCCAGCAGCTCCAAAATGGGGGGAAGTGCGGGGACCCAGTACTTC. Translated: CASSSKMGGSAGTQYF.